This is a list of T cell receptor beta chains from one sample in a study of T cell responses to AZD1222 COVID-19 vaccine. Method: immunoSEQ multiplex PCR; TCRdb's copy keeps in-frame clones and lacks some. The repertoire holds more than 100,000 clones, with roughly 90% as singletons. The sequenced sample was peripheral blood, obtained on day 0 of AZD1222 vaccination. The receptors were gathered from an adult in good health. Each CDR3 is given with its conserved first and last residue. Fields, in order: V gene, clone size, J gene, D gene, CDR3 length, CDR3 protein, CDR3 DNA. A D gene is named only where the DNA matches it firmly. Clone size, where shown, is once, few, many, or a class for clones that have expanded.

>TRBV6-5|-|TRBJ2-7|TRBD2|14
CASSYTSGGGEQYF
TGTGCCAGCAGTTATACTAGCGGGGGAGGCGAGCAGTACTTC
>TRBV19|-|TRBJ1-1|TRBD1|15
CASSIAGTGPTEAFF
TGTGCCAGTAGTATAGCGGGGACAGGACCCACTGAAGCTTTCTTT
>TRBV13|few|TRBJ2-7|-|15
CASSYPGAPAYEQYF
TGTGCCAGCAGCTACCCAGGGGCGCCGGCATACGAGCAGTACTTC
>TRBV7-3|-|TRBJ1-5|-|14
CASSLRGGNQPQHF
TGTGCCAGCAGCTTAAGAGGGGGCAATCAGCCCCAGCATTTT
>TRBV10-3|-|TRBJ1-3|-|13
CAISESEDRSIYF
TGTGCCATCAGTGAGTCGGAGGACAGATCCATATATTTT
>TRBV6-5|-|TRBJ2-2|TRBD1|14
CASGGQGNTGELFF
TGTGCCAGCGGAGGACAGGGGAACACCGGGGAGCTGTTTTTT
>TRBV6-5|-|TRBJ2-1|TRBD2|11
CATNGGNEQFF
TGTGCCACCAACGGGGGGAATGAGCAGTTCTTC
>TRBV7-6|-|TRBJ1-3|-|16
CASSLMGSFSGNTIYF
TGTGCCAGCAGCTTAATGGGCTCTTTCTCTGGAAACACCATATATTTT
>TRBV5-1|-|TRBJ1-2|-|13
CASSAGDNYGYTF
TGCGCCAGCAGCGCCGGGGATAACTATGGCTACACCTTC
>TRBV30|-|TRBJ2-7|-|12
CASRTFSYEQYF
TGTGCCTCTAGGACTTTCTCCTACGAGCAGTACTTC
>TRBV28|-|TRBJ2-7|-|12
CASSSPGSEQYF
TGTGCCAGCAGTTCCCCGGGAAGCGAGCAGTACTTC
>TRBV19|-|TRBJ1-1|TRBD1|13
CASGDRPNTEAFF
TGTGCCAGTGGGGACAGACCAAACACTGAAGCTTTCTTT
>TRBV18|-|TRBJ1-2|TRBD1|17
CASSPPSGQDLKNVYTF
TGTGCCAGCTCACCCCCCTCGGGACAGGATCTTAAAAATGTCTACACCTTC
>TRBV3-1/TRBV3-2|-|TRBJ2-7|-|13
CASSSLAWGEQYF
TGTGCCAGCAGCTCCTTGGCTTGGGGCGAGCAGTACTTC
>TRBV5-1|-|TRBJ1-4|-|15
CASRTQTATNEKLFF
TGCGCCAGCAGGACACAGACAGCAACTAATGAAAAACTGTTTTTT
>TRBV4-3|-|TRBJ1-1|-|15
CASSQVIQGNTEAFF
TGCGCCAGCAGCCAAGTCATACAGGGGAACACTGAAGCTTTCTTT
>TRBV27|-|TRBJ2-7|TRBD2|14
CAVHSGGSSYEQYF
TGTGCCGTACACAGCGGGGGCAGCTCCTACGAGCAGTACTTC
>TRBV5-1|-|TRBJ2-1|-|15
CASSLQVVPADEQFF
TGCGCCAGCAGCTTACAGGTCGTACCAGCCGATGAGCAGTTCTTC
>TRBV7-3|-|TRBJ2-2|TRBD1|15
CASSLDRAGTGELFF
TGTGCCAGCAGTCTCGACAGGGCGGGCACCGGGGAGCTGTTTTTT
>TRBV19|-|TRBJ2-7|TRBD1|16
CASSPQATGGTYEQYF
TGTGCCAGTTCCCCCCAAGCGACAGGGGGGACCTACGAGCAGTACTTC
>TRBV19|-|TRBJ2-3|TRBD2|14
CASRFGRGTDTQYF
TGTGCCAGTAGATTTGGGCGGGGGACAGATACGCAGTATTTT
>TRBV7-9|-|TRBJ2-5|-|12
CASSLVGETQYF
TGTGCCAGCAGCTTAGTAGGGGAGACCCAGTACTTC
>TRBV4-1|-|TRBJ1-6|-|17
CASSQPKAGTWDSPLHF
TGCGCCAGCAGCCAACCAAAAGCGGGGACCTGGGATTCACCCCTCCACTTT
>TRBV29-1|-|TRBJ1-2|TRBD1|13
CSVAGQDMRGYTF
TGCAGCGTTGCCGGACAGGACATGAGGGGCTACACCTTC
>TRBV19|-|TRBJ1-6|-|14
CASTQTGSLSPLHF
TGTGCCAGTACCCAAACAGGGTCGCTCTCACCCCTCCACTTT
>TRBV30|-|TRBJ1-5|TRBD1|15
CAFGQGANSNQPQHF
TGTGCCTTTGGACAGGGGGCGAATAGCAATCAGCCCCAGCATTTT
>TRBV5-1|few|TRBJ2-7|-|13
CASSRLGLYEQYF
TGCGCCAGCAGCCGGTTGGGTCTTTACGAGCAGTACTTC
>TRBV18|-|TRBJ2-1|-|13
CASSPRGFNEQFF
TGTGCCAGCTCTCCTCGGGGGTTCAATGAGCAGTTCTTC
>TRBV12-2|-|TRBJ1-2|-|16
CASRRSGTGPDYGYTF
TGTGCAAGTCGCCGTTCCGGGACAGGGCCCGACTATGGCTACACCTTC
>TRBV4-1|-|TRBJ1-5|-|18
CASSTTGWSSGGNQPQHF
TGCGCCAGCAGCACGACAGGCTGGAGTTCGGGAGGCAATCAGCCCCAGCATTTT
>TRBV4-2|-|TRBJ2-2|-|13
CASSQVSTGELFF
TGTGCCAGCAGCCAAGTCAGCACCGGGGAGCTGTTTTTT
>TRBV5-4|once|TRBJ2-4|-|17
CASSSSLGSAAKNIQYF
TGTGCCAGCAGCTCGAGTCTTGGTAGCGCGGCCAAAAACATTCAGTACTTC
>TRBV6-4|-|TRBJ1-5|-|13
CASSATVNQPQHF
TGTGCCAGCAGTGCCACCGTCAATCAGCCCCAGCATTTT
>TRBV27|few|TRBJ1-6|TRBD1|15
CASSLRGTDNSPLHF
TGTGCCAGCAGTTTACGGGGGACAGACAATTCACCCCTCCACTTT
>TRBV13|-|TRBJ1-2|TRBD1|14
CASSEGTGDYGYTF
TGTGCCAGCAGCGAAGGGACAGGGGACTATGGCTACACCTTC
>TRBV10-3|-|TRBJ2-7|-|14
CAISSVSVFYEQYF
TGTGCCATCAGTTCCGTTTCGGTATTCTACGAGCAGTACTTC
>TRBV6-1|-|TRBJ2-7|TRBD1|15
CASSEGQAFTYEQYF
TGTGCCAGCAGTGAGGGACAGGCGTTTACCTACGAGCAGTACTTC
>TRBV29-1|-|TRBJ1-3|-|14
CSVALTASGNTIYF
TGCAGCGTTGCACTGACAGCCTCTGGAAACACCATATATTTT
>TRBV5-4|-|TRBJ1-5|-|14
CASSLGGGSQPQHF
TGTGCCAGCAGCTTGGGTGGGGGCTCCCAGCCCCAGCATTTT
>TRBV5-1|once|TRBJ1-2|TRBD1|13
CASMGTATYGYTF
TGCGCCAGCATGGGGACAGCGACCTATGGCTACACCTTC
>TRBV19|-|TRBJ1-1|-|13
CASSISGFTEAFF
TGTGCCAGTAGTATTTCGGGGTTCACTGAAGCTTTCTTT